Listed below are T cell receptor beta chains from one sample, sequenced in a study of T cell changes during pregnancy in multiple sclerosis. The data were produced by immunoSEQ multiplex PCR, yet TCRdb's version contains in-frame clones alone and is incomplete. Of more than 85,000 clones listed, 90% to 95% were seen once; the top ten hold around 0.96%. Sequences were derived from peripheral blood, sampled before pregnancy. These receptors all stem from a female donor with multiple sclerosis, enrolled in a pregnancy study. The CDR3 runs from the conserved cysteine through the conserved F or W. Each record gives: D gene, J gene, V gene, clone size, CDR3 DNA, CDR3 protein. D genes are given only for firm matches. Size is omitted from some rows. Given values are once, few, many or a class for expanded clones.

-	TRBJ2-3	TRBV11-3	-	TGTGCCAGCAGCTTAGCGAAGACACCTAGCACAGATACGCAGTATTTT	CASSLAKTPSTDTQYF
-	TRBJ2-5	TRBV5-1	-	TGCGCCAGCAGCTTAGAGGAGACCCAGTACTTC	CASSLEETQYF
TRBD1	TRBJ2-5	TRBV19	-	TGTGCCAGTAGTATTAGTCGAGGGGGGACAGGGGTTACGGAGACCCAGTACTTC	CASSISRGGTGVTETQYF
-	TRBJ1-3	TRBV27	-	TGTGCCAGCAGATCAGGGGTGGGGGTGGCTGGAAACACCATATATTTT	CASRSGVGVAGNTIYF
TRBD2	TRBJ2-3	TRBV7-2	-	TGTGCCAGCAGCTTTAGCGGGAGGGCATTGGATACGCAGTATTTT	CASSFSGRALDTQYF
-	TRBJ2-3	TRBV5-1	-	TGCGCCAGCAGCTTGGAGGTGGGGAGTAGCACAGATACGCAGTATTTT	CASSLEVGSSTDTQYF
TRBD1	TRBJ2-2	TRBV12-5	once	TGTGCTAGTGGTTTGGTAAAGGGACAGAGAAACACCGGGGAGCTGTTTTTT	CASGLVKGQRNTGELFF
-	TRBJ2-7	TRBV13	-	TGTGCCAGTACACAGGGGGGGACAAGTTACGAGCAGTACTTC	CASTQGGTSYEQYF
-	TRBJ2-7	TRBV7-8	once	TGTGCCAGCAGCCCACCCAGGACTCGGGGTAGCGACGAGCAGTACTTC	CASSPPRTRGSDEQYF
-	TRBJ2-2	TRBV7-6	-	TGTGCCAGCAGCTTAGTTGGGACTCCTAACACCGGGGAGCTGTTTTTT	CASSLVGTPNTGELFF
-	TRBJ1-1	TRBV5-1	-	TGCGCCAGCAGCCCAGCCGGGGCGGGGGTGAGCACTGAAGCTTTCTTT	CASSPAGAGVSTEAFF
TRBD2	TRBJ2-7	TRBV11-1	-	TGTGCCAGCAGCGTGACTAGCGGGGCCGGCGAGCAGTACTTC	CASSVTSGAGEQYF
-	TRBJ2-7	TRBV11-2	-	TGTGCCAGCAGCTTTTCGGCAGGGACCTACGAGCAGTACTTC	CASSFSAGTYEQYF